This paragraph covers one T cell receptor (beta chain) sequence. Its antigen is still unknown. The data are from a study of shared clonotypes between healthy human individuals. Study results and caveats: Limited genetic and exposure-history diversity came from having few donors. Around 5% was the fraction of naive CD4 clonotypes found shared across a few donors.

Each subset's genomic DNA was split evenly across several immunoSEQ plates. Per sorted-subset replicate PCR, input was 150 to 250 ng DNA, representing about 30,000 T cell genomes. Method: immunoSEQ multiplex PCR; TCRdb's copy keeps in-frame clones and lacks some. The data show fewer than 1.8 million clones, with approximately 98.5% seen just once and approximately 0.4% held by the top ten. The TCR comes from a young man in good health. Material for sequencing was naive CD4+ T cells sorted from blood. The subset here: CD45RA+ positively selected.

For the CDR3, the DNA is TGTGCCAGCCTGGGGACTCAGCCCATGAACACTGAAGCTTTCTTT. Protein product: CASLGTQPMNTEAFF. This sequence joins TRBV28 and TRBJ1-1; a possible D gene is TRBD1 (5 bases). The length of the CDR3 is 15 residues. Trimming shortened V by 8 bases and J by 0 bases, and 16 bases separated the two germline ends. CDR1 MDHEN and CDR2 SYDVKM come from the germline V gene.